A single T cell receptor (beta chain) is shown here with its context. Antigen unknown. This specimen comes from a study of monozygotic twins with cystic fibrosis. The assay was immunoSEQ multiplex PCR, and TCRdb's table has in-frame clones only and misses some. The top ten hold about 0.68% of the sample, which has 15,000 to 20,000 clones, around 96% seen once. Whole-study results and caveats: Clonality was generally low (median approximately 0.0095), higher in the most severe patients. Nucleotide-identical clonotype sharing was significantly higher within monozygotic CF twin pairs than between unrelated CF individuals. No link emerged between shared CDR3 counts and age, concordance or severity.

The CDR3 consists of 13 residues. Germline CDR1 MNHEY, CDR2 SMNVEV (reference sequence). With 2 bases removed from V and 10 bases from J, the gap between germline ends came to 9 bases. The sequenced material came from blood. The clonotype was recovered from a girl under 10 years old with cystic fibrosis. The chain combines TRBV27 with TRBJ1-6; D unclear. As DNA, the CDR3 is TGTGCCAGCAGTTTAATAAGGCGGTCACCCCTCCACTTT. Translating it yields CASSLIRRSPLHF.